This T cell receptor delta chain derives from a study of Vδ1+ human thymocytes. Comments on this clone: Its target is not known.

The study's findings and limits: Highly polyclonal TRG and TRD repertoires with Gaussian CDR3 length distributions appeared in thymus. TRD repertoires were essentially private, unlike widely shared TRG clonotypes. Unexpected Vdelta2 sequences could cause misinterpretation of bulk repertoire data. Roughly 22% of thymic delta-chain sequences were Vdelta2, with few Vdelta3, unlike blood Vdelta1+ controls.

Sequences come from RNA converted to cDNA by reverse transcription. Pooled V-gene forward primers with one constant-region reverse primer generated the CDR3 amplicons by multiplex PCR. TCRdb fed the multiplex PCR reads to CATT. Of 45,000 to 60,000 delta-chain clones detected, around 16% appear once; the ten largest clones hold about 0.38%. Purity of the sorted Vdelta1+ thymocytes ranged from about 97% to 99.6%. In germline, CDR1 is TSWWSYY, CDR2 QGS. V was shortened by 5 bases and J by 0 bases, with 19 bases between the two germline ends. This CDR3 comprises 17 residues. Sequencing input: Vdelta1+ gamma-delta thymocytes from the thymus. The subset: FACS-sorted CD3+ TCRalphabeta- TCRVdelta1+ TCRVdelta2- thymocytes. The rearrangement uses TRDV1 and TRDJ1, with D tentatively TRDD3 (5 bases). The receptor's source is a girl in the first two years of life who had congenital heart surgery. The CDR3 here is CALGPVLGPSYTDKLIF. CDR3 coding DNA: TGTGCTCTTGGGCCTGTGCTGGGACCCTCGTACACCGATAAACTCATCTTT.